This TCR beta chain was recovered during a study of blood T cell repertoires in COVID-19. The overall study: PBMCs, B-cell-depleted T cells, or T cells provided the cDNA or gDNA that made up the material.

The method was immunoSEQ multiplex PCR; TCRdb's version includes in-frame clones alone and lacks a portion of them. The repertoire holds 300,000 or so clones, with roughly 90% as singletons. Between the trimmed V and J ends, which lost 4 bases and 5 bases, there was a span of 13 bases. From germline, CDR1 is SGHRS and CDR2 YFSETQ. The CDR3 spans 15 residues. Source material: peripheral blood. The chain uses TRBV5-1 and TRBJ1-6; D may be TRBD1 (6 bases). This TCR was recovered from a woman in her thirties with COVID-19, enrolled during active disease. Written as DNA, the CDR3 is TGCGCCAGCAGCCGACAGGACCCCAATAATTCACCCCTCCACTTT. This codes for CASSRQDPNNSPLHF.